A selection of T cell receptor beta chains follows, all from one sample in a study of control samples from healthy donors and cancer patients. Clones were read by immunoSEQ multiplex PCR, and TCRdb kept only the in-frame ones, dropping some. This repertoire shows 110,000 to 150,000 clones, 89% found once; its top ten account for 4.9%. What was sequenced was blood. These receptors originate from a man aged 30 to 45 in good health. The CDR3 runs from the conserved cysteine through the conserved F or W. The D gene is left open where the match is weak.

CASGHRGRTGELFF	TGTGCCAGCGGGCACAGGGGTCGGACCGGGGAGCTGTTTTTT	14	TRBV7-2	TRBJ2-2	TRBD1
CASSLMGEKLFF	TGCGCCAGCAGCTTGATGGGAGAAAAACTGTTTTTT	12	TRBV5-1	TRBJ1-4	-
CASSFGKKGVAQYF	TGCGCCAGCAGCTTTGGGAAAAAGGGTGTGGCCCAGTACTTC	14	TRBV5-1	TRBJ2-5	-
CASSFDRDTEAFF	TGCGCCAGCAGCTTTGATAGGGACACTGAAGCTTTCTTT	13	TRBV5-1	TRBJ1-1	-
CASSTGPQRGQYF	TGTGCCAGCAGTACGGGACCGCAGAGGGGGCAGTACTTC	13	TRBV27	TRBJ2-7	-
CASSLSGVQPQHF	TGTGCCAGCAGTTTATCTGGGGTGCAGCCCCAGCATTTT	13	TRBV6-5	TRBJ1-5	-
CASSQDLAAGGYTF	TGTGCCAGCAGCCAAGATCTGGCAGCCGGCGGCTACACCTTC	14	TRBV3-1/TRBV3-2	TRBJ1-2	-
CASSVGQGAKAFF	TGTGCCAGCAGCGTAGGGCAGGGGGCAAAAGCTTTCTTT	13	TRBV9	TRBJ1-1	TRBD1
CSARGLETQYF	TGCAGTGCTAGAGGACTAGAGACCCAGTACTTC	11	TRBV20-1	TRBJ2-5	-
CASSLVGDYEQYF	TGTGCCAGCAGCTTGGTCGGGGACTACGAGCAGTACTTC	13	TRBV5-6	TRBJ2-7	-
CASSFYGRASEQYF	TGTGCCAGCAGTTTTTACGGGAGGGCCAGCGAGCAGTACTTC	14	TRBV6-6	TRBJ2-7	TRBD2
CASSAGRVNTGELFF	TGTGCCAGCAGCGCAGGGAGGGTCAACACCGGGGAGCTGTTTTTT	15	TRBV7-3	TRBJ2-2	TRBD2
CASSVTGDSLAFF	TGTGCCAGCAGCGTTACAGGGGACTCGTTAGCTTTCTTT	13	TRBV9	TRBJ1-1	TRBD1
CASSPRDRPNYGYTF	TGTGCCAGCAGTCCCCGGGACAGACCTAACTATGGCTACACCTTC	15	TRBV27	TRBJ1-2	TRBD1
CAISESIGGDTEAFF	TGTGCCATCAGTGAGTCGATAGGGGGTGACACTGAAGCTTTCTTT	15	TRBV10-3	TRBJ1-1	-
CASSNDPGSGSYEQYF	TGTGCCAGCAGCAACGACCCTGGGTCCGGGTCCTACGAGCAGTACTTC	16	TRBV7-9	TRBJ2-7	-
CASSRGVSPNQPQHF	TGTGCCAGCAGCCGGGGTGTGAGCCCCAATCAGCCCCAGCATTTT	15	TRBV6-2/TRBV6-3	TRBJ1-5	-
CASSFQGSEQYF	TGTGCCAGCAGCTTCCAGGGGTCCGAGCAGTACTTC	12	TRBV11-3	TRBJ2-7	-